These 30 T cell receptor beta chains were sequenced from one sample in a study of T-cell reconstitution after alpha-beta-depleted transplantation in children. Unique molecular identifiers were incorporated during preparation of the TCRbeta library. TCRdb re-derived calls from the PCR reads in MiXCR, one entry per CDR3 protein. The sample gives about 600,000 distinct CDR3 sequences, 10% to 15% of which show up once; 2.2% is in the top ten. The sample consisted of PBMCs, mostly from graft donor cells, taken 360 days after TCRalphabeta/CD19-depleted stem cell transplant. These TCRs come from a male patient younger than 18 who had a stem cell transplant for acute myeloid leukemia, so the T cells may come from the graft donor.

The chain couples TRBV6-5 to TRBJ2-7; the match to TRBD1 covers 9 bases. The CDR3 extends over 16 amino acids. Trimming removed 2 bases from V and 5 bases from J; junction bases left unmatched: 10. Germline lookup yields CDR1 MNHEY and CDR2 SVGAGI. The DNA of the CDR3 is TGTGCCAGCAGTTACCCTACGGGGACAGGGCTGAACGAGCAGTACTTC. This translates into CASSYPTGTGLNEQYF.

In its sample, this clonotype was seen a few times. The chain joins TRBV20-1 to TRBJ2-3; TRBD1 might be the D (5 bases). V shed 5 bases and J shed 1 base, with 13 bases lying between them. The CDR3 runs 14 residues. Germline assignment: CDR1 DFQATT and CDR2 SNEGSKA (reference sequence). CDR3 bases: TGCAGTGCTTTAGGGGTTGGGGGCACAGATACGCAGTATTTT. Translated, it gives CSALGVGGTDTQYF.

This clonotype was observed a handful of times. The chain has TRBV4-3 and TRBJ2-5; D not certain. The germline V gene has CDR1 LGHNA and CDR2 YSLEER. The CDR3 loop spans 14 amino acids. The V and J ends lost 1 base and 4 bases respectively, with 10 bases between them. The CDR3 loop is CASSQGGPGETQYF. CDR3 nucleotide sequence: TGCGCCAGCAGCCAAGGTGGCCCAGGAGAGACCCAGTACTTC.

This clonotype was seen repeatedly, ten times or more. The CDR3 DNA is TGCGCCAGCAGGAGGGTGGGGAGCACAGATACGCAGTATTTT. Residues: CASRRVGSTDTQYF. V usage is TRBV4-3 and J usage is TRBJ2-3; possible D gene TRBD2, 5 bases. V shed 6 bases and J shed 0 bases, with 10 bases lying between them. The CDR3 totals 14 residues. The germline CDR1 and CDR2 sequences are LGHNA and YSLEER.

J is TRBJ2-7 and V is TRBV29-1; TRBD1 aligns across 10 bases. The germline CDR1 and CDR2 sequences are SQVTM and ANQGSEA. The CDR3 length is 14 residues. V was pared by 4 bases and J by 3 bases, with 6 bases of the junction left unmatched. The CDR3, as DNA: TGCAGCGTTGGGGGGGGACAGGGGTACTACGAGCAGTACTTC. Residues: CSVGGGQGYYEQYF.

This clonotype was observed a few times. This chain uses TRBV5-1 with TRBJ2-3, with 12 bases that match TRBD2. There are 18 residues in the CDR3. In germline, CDR1 is SGHRS, CDR2 YFSETQ. Germline trimming cut 3 bases from V and 5 bases from J; bases unmatched to any gene: 13. Here the CDR3 reads CASSSDPLAGGPEDTQYF. CDR3 DNA sequence: TGCGCCAGCAGCTCCGACCCCCTAGCGGGAGGGCCAGAAGATACGCAGTATTTT.

This clonotype was observed a few times. V and J are TRBV6-1 and TRBJ1-3; TRBD1 matches at 7 bases. V shed 5 bases, J shed 3 bases, and the junction held 7 bases outside the gene matches. Germline assignment: CDR1 MNHNS and CDR2 SASEGT. The CDR3 has 15 residues. The DNA for the CDR3 is TGTGCCAGCAGTCCGGACAGGCTGGGTGGAAACACCATATATTTT. Amino acids: CASSPDRLGGNTIYF.

The chain is built from TRBV29-1 and TRBJ1-6, with TRBD1 as a possible D gene (5 bases). The germline CDR1 and CDR2 sequences are SQVTM and ANQGSEA. The length of the CDR3 is 11 residues. Trimming removed 6 bases from V and 8 bases from J, with 8 bases in between. In nucleotides, the CDR3 is TGCAGCGTCTGCAGGGATTCACCCCTCCACTTT. It codes for CSVCRDSPLHF.

CDR3 residues: CASSISIGPYEQYF. CDR3 DNA sequence: TGTGCCAGTAGTATATCGATCGGGCCCTACGAGCAGTACTTC. The rearrangement links TRBV19 to TRBJ2-7; D gene ambiguous. The CDR3 consists of 14 residues. V lost 2 bases, J lost 2 bases, and 10 bases lay in between. Per the germline V gene, CDR1 is LNHDA and CDR2 is SQIVND (reference sequence).

The gene calls are TRBV24-1 and TRBJ1-5; tentatively, D is TRBD1 (5 bases). The length of the CDR3 is 18 residues. Germline V lookup: CDR1 KGHDR, CDR2 SFDVKD. Trimming shortened V by 4 bases and J by 1 base, and 19 bases separated the two germline ends. The CDR3 bases are TGTGCCACCAGTGAAACCGGGACGGGCCCTTTCAGCAATCAGCCCCAGCATTTT. Translating gives CATSETGTGPFSNQPQHF.

There are a few counts of this clonotype. The rearrangement links TRBV19 to TRBJ2-1; D is perhaps TRBD1 (5 bases). Germline V gene sequence: CDR1 LNHDA, CDR2 SQIVND (reference sequence). The CDR3 has 16 amino acids. The ends were cut back, 1 base at V and 4 bases at J, with 14 bases in the middle. The CDR3 DNA follows: TGTGCCAGTAGTATAGGGGGCTCTGGCAGATACAATGAGCAGTTCTTC. Residues: CASSIGGSGRYNEQFF.

The chain joins TRBV7-9 to TRBJ2-1; no clear D gene. V lost 2 bases and J 6 bases, leaving 11 bases between the germline ends. Germline CDR1 reads SEHNR; CDR2 reads FQNEAQ (reference sequence). The CDR3 has 14 residues. The CDR3 DNA sequence: TGTGCCAGCAGCTTATTAGTGAATCGCAATGAGCAGTTCTTC. Protein sequence: CASSLLVNRNEQFF.

In this sample, this clonotype turned up a few times. One end of the junction does not line up with germline, which may come from a read error. The chain links TRBV7-6 to TRBJ2-1; 10 positions match TRBD2. The CDR3 has 13 amino acids. CDR1 SGHVS and CDR2 FNYEAQ come from the germline V gene. CDR3 amino acids: CASSLAGVNEQFF. The CDR3 nucleotides are TGTGCCAGCAGCCTAGCGGGAGTCAATGAGCAGTTCTTC.

This clonotype was detected only a few times. This chain joins TRBV4-3 and TRBJ2-5, with 13 bases identical to TRBD2. J gave up 5 bases and V 4 bases, and 7 bases lay outside the gene matches. The CDR3 consists of 16 residues. Looked up from germline, CDR1 is LGHNA and CDR2 is YSLEER. CDR3 bases: TGCGCCAGCAGCCTGGGACTAGCGGGGCTCGTCGAGACCCAGTACTTC. This gives the protein CASSLGLAGLVETQYF.

This clonotype was recorded a few times. V gene TRBV5-1 combines with J gene TRBJ2-7, with 13 bases that match TRBD2. This CDR3 region has 16 residues. V was pared by 4 bases and J by 4 bases, with 8 bases of the junction left unmatched. Germline V gene sequence: CDR1 SGHRS, CDR2 YFSETQ. CDR3 DNA sequence: TGCGCCAGCAGCGGAAGGACTAGCGGGAGTCGGTACGAGCAGTACTTC. Protein: CASSGRTSGSRYEQYF.

This clonotype was counted at least ten times. The V and J genes are TRBV9 and TRBJ2-7, with 9 bases fitting TRBD2. The V segment lost 0 bases and the J segment 4 bases; nucleotides outside the gene matches: 5. CDR1 and CDR2 (germline): SGDLS, YYNGEE. This CDR3 has 15 residues. CDR3 residues: CASSVGGRERYEQYF. In DNA, the CDR3 is TGTGCCAGCAGCGTAGGCGGGAGGGAAAGGTACGAGCAGTACTTC.

Here the CDR3 DNA reads TGCAGTGCTCAGGACAGGGTGAACACTGAAGCTTTCTTT. Its protein product is CSAQDRVNTEAFF. The V call is TRBV20-1, the J call TRBJ1-1, with TRBD1 identical over 8 bases. V lost 5 bases to trimming and J lost 0 bases; unmatched junction nucleotides: 2. The germline V gene encodes CDR1 DFQATT and CDR2 SNEGSKA (reference sequence). This CDR3 is 13 amino acids long.

V usage is TRBV24-1 and J usage is TRBJ2-2; D not resolved. This CDR3 spans 14 amino acids. Germline V gene sequence: CDR1 KGHDR, CDR2 SFDVKD. The V gene lost 5 bases and the J gene lost 7 bases, with 13 bases spanning the gap. The CDR3 DNA sequence: TGTGCCACCAGTGGCGGTCCTCGGAGCGGGGAGCTGTTTTTT. Amino acid sequence: CATSGGPRSGELFF.

V usage is TRBV25-1 and J usage is TRBJ1-1; D remains ambiguous. This CDR3 contains 11 residues. Germline V gene lookup returns CDR1 MGHDK and CDR2 SYGVNS. The V end was cut by 0 bases, the J end by 11 bases, with 7 bases between. The CDR3 loop is CASSEYTGAFF. In nucleotides, the CDR3 is TGTGCCAGCAGTGAATACACGGGGGCTTTCTTT.

This clonotype was counted a few times. The chain recombines TRBV28 with TRBJ1-2, with a possible D match to TRBD1 (6 bases). Per germline, CDR1 MDHEN and CDR2 SYDVKM. The CDR3 is 15 residues long. V lost 0 bases and J 2 bases, leaving 10 bases between the germline ends. The CDR3 nucleotides are TGTGCCAGCAGTTTATGGCAAGGGGGGAACTATGGCTACACCTTC. It translates to CASSLWQGGNYGYTF.

The sample holds many counts of this clonotype. In nucleotides, the CDR3 is TGCAGCGTTGTTCCGCGGGAAGAAAACATTCAGTACTTC. Protein: CSVVPREENIQYF. V and J are TRBV29-1 and TRBJ2-4; D is possibly TRBD2 (6 bases). Germline CDR1 SQVTM, CDR2 ANQGSEA. Trimming removed 4 bases from V and 5 bases from J, with 12 bases in between. The CDR3 spans 13 residues.

Ten or more counts support this clonotype. This chain links TRBV29-1 with TRBJ2-7; tentatively, D is TRBD2 (7 bases). The germline V and J ends were trimmed by 4 bases and 5 bases, with 18 bases remaining between them. The CDR3 spans 14 residues. Germline-derived CDR1 and CDR2 are SQVTM and ANQGSEA. The CDR3 coding sequence is TGCAGCGTTGTGGGGGTTAGGGGGGGCGACGAGCAGTACTTC. Its protein is CSVVGVRGGDEQYF.

This clonotype was counted only a few times. This sequence joins TRBV28 and TRBJ2-5; a weak D match, TRBD2 (5 bases). V gave up 1 base and J gave up 5 bases, with 26 bases separating them. The V gene's germline CDR1 is MDHEN and CDR2 SYDVKM. This CDR3 is 19 amino acids long. CDR3 in amino acids: CASSLLRASWLTPGETQYF. As DNA, the CDR3 is TGTGCCAGCAGTTTATTGCGGGCTAGCTGGCTCACCCCTGGGGAGACCCAGTACTTC.

This clonotype was counted at least ten times. The rearrangement uses TRBV10-3 and TRBJ2-5; 8 nucleotides match TRBD1. V was clipped by 3 bases and J by 6 bases; unmatched bases: 9. The CDR3 sequence is 15 residues long. Germline V lookup: CDR1 ENHRY, CDR2 SYGVKD. The CDR3 loop reads CAISERTGRLKTQYF. For the CDR3, the DNA is TGTGCCATCAGTGAAAGGACAGGGAGGTTGAAGACCCAGTACTTC.

V is TRBV7-9 and J is TRBJ1-5; 7 bases agree with TRBD1. The J segment lost 0 bases and the V segment lost 4 bases, leaving 6 bases of the junction unmatched. This CDR3 contains 16 residues. The V gene's germline CDR1 is SEHNR and CDR2 FQNEAQ (reference sequence). CDR3 DNA sequence: TGTGCCAGCAGCTCCGACAGGGAATATAGCAATCAGCCCCAGCATTTT. Its protein is CASSSDREYSNQPQHF.

The count of this clonotype is one. This may come from a read error, since a much larger clone is one base off. The chain joins TRBV7-6 to TRBJ2-7; D is uncertain. CDR1 and CDR2 (germline): SGHVS, FNYEAQ. This CDR3 is 13 amino acids long. CDR3 nucleotide sequence: TGTCCCAGCAGCTCACTGGGGATGGGGGAGCAGTACTTC. Translated, it gives CPSSSLGMGEQYF.

The gene calls are TRBV3-1 and TRBJ2-7; no clear D gene. CDR3 length: 17 residues. Deletions cut 3 bases from V and 1 base from J, with 19 bases between. The germline V gene has CDR1 LGHDT and CDR2 YNNKEL (reference sequence). CDR3 nucleotides: TGTGCCAGCAGCCACGCCTCTCGTGGTCTTTTATCCTACGAGCAGTACTTC. This codes for CASSHASRGLLSYEQYF.

The chain couples TRBV7-2 to TRBJ2-3; D is unresolved. Germline V gives CDR1 SGHTA, CDR2 FQGNSA. Trimming shortened V by 0 bases and J by 1 base, and 11 bases separated the two germline ends. CDR3 size: 16 residues. In nucleotides, the CDR3 is TGTGCCAGCAGCTTAGCCATTGGAGTAGGCACAGATACGCAGTATTTT. Protein product: CASSLAIGVGTDTQYF.

In its sample, this clonotype was seen many times. The genes are TRBV9 and TRBJ2-7, with 9 positions matching TRBD1. The junction had 4 bases not matched to a gene; V was cut back by 3 bases and J by 3 bases. CDR1 SGDLS and CDR2 YYNGEE come from the germline V gene. The CDR3 length is 14 residues. The DNA for the CDR3 is TGTGCCAGCAGCGCGGGACAGGGTGACTACGAGCAGTACTTC. Its translation: CASSAGQGDYEQYF.

This clonotype was counted a few times. J is TRBJ2-4 and V is TRBV4-2; 9 nucleotides agree with TRBD2. The CDR3 has 19 residues. Germline CDR1 is LGHNA and CDR2 is YNFKEQ. Unmatched junction bases numbered 20, after V lost 3 bases and J lost 8 bases. The CDR3 sequence is CASSQDIPIYSGRMYIQYF. The CDR3 region has the DNA TGTGCCAGCAGCCAGGATATACCTATTTATAGCGGGAGAATGTACATTCAGTACTTC.